The entry below gives a single T cell receptor beta chain sequence along with its context. Clones were read by immunoSEQ multiplex PCR, and TCRdb kept only the in-frame ones, dropping some. The sample has 350,000 to 450,000 clones, roughly 90% seen once. The data derive from a study of blood T cell repertoires in COVID-19. Study details: The study drew acute and convalescent COVID-19 samples from the United States, Italy and Spain. The analysed material was cDNA or gDNA that came from T cells, B-cell-depleted T cells, or PBMCs.

V gave up 5 bases and J gave up 8 bases; unmatched junction bases: 3. Germline V gene data show CDR1 as MNHEY and CDR2 as SMNVEV (reference sequence). The length of the CDR3 is 12 residues. Sequenced: peripheral blood. The chain links TRBV27 to TRBJ1-2; TRBD1 matches 9 bases. This sequence originates from a man aged 40-55 years with acute or convalescent COVID-19. This chain's CDR3 is CASSTGQGGYTF. Here the CDR3 DNA reads TGTGCCAGCAGTACCGGACAGGGGGGCTACACCTTC.